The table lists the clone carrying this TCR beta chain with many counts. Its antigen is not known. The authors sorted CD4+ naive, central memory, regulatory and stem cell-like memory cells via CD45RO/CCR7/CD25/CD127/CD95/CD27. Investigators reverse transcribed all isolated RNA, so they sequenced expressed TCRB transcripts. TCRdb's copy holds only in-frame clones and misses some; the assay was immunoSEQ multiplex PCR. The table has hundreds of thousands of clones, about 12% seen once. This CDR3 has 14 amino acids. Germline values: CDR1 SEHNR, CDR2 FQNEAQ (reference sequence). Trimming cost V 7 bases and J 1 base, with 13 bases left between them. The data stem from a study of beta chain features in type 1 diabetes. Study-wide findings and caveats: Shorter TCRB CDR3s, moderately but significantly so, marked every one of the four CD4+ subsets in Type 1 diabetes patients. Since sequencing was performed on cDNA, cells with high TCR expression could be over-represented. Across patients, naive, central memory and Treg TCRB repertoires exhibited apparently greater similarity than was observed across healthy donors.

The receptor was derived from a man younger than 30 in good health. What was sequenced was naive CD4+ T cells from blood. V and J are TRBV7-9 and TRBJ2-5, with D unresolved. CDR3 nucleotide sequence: TGTGCCAGCACCACGGCCGAGGTCCAAGAGACCCAGTACTTC. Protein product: CASTTAEVQETQYF.